This T cell receptor (beta chain) was identified during a study of cytomegalovirus exposure and HLA in healthy donors (dated by TCRdb to 2015 to 2018). Some background on the complete study: In an earlier analysis of approximately 640 of the donors, about 260 Gb of sequence data and roughly 100 million unique TCR beta sequences from roughly 200 million T cells were reported. Roughly 300 gigabases of sequencing data and approximately 85 million unique TCR sequences were included in an early release covering under 650 HLA-typed donors. Of the roughly 420 genotyped donors, less than 85% were placed in the genetic ancestry cluster associated with self-reported Caucasian donors. The study was designed to test whether signatures of past pathogen exposure could be identified by cataloging public T cell receptors. Using immunosequencing, the study profiled T cell repertoires from 666 subjects and related those repertoires to cytomegalovirus serostatus. In addition to the first cohort of roughly 670 subjects, a separate validation cohort of 120 different subjects was used. The study combined high-throughput TCR immunosequencing, statistical association of individual TCRs with disease status, and machine learning to predict cytomegalovirus infection status. In a later analysis, previously published TCR beta repertoires from roughly 710 donors were re-analyzed and high-resolution HLA genotyping was added so that TCR occurrence patterns could be studied. Rather than using new phenotypic data, the later analysis identified candidate immune exposures from TCR beta sequences and from how often those sequences occurred across donors. An earlier analysis of roughly 580 of the donors used high-throughput TCR beta sequencing to judge whether each TCR beta V gene segment behaved as functional or pseudogenic. Donor age, sex, ethnicity and CMV serostatus were compiled alongside the repertoire data. A later genetic analysis used genome-wide SNP genotypes for about three fifths of the 666 donors, treating that subset as a discovery cohort. All discovery cohort repertoires had been generated using a single sequencing platform. Class I and class II HLA loci were covered by the typing at four-digit resolution. The number of typed donors differed by locus: about 629-630 for A, B, C, DRB1 and DQB1; some 500 for DQA1; approximately 610 for DPA1; and around 470 for DPB1. Roughly five DR-DQ haplotypes were handled as single units for association and clustering, since linkage in the cohort was strong. Among roughly 400 genotyped donors of the cohort, an average of approximately 250,000 unique TCR beta nucleotide sequences were sequenced per donor, approximately 20% of them non-productive. Overall study outcomes, separate from this receptor: About 17 rarely observed V segments, including chromosome 9 orphons, were excluded from the earlier analysis of several hundred of the donors because counts were too low. A cluster of highly shared sequence variants was judged likely to be a technical artifact of the sequencing pipeline. According to a later analysis, TCR association rates differed among HLA loci, with DRB1 alleles showing the most associated TCRs and HLA-C alleles showing the fewest. Most TCR sequences were seen in very few donors, while some public TCRs were found in many individuals. In vitro tests confirmed that a few of the cytomegalovirus-associated TCR beta chains recognize cytomegalovirus antigens. In a later genetic analysis, fewer N-insertions in productive TCRs were reported among donors in an Asian-associated ancestry cluster than the roughly 700-donor mean. In a later analysis, most CMV-associated TCR beta chains were found to appear HLA-restricted, with HLA associations seemingly driven largely by CMV exposure. CMV serostatus was the only immune exposure information available for the cohort. In a later genetic analysis, a missense DCLRE1C variant was associated with V-gene and J-gene trimming of TCR beta chains, and the association was replicated in an independent cohort. Some IMGT-functional V segments, including TRBV6-2 and TRBV6-3, could not be told apart with the 87-base-pair reads, so those segments were excluded. Cytomegalovirus status was reported to be diagnosed by the classifier with high specificity and sensitivity in both the original and validation cohorts. When HLA alleles, especially DR and DQ, strongly co-occurred, attributing TCR associations to individual alleles was difficult. Broadly in line with IMGT annotations, most TCR beta V segments showed up in productive rearrangements about 87% or about 30% of the time in an earlier analysis of several hundred of the donors. Sequencing depth was assumed to be roughly uniform across donors in the presence/absence analyses, though that assumption may not hold. In a later analysis, several top co-occurrence clusters were reported to appear linked to parvovirus B19, influenza, CMV and Epstein-Barr virus. This cohort had only TCR beta chains sequenced, and the lack of alpha or paired-chain data limited which features could be detected. The study listed 150 to 200 TCR beta chains as associated with cytomegalovirus. A later analysis associated 16,951 TCR beta sequences with specific HLA alleles at a false discovery rate of 0.05. It was suggested by the authors that the approach could potentially be generalized to other disease states and immunological phenotypes. A further reported finding was that TCR beta sequences accurately predicted the HLA-A and HLA-B alleles for most subjects in the first cohort. Because some donors lacked HLA typing at each locus, the association tests relied only on the typed subset. Correlated functional status among segregating V segments might reflect linkage disequilibrium, but an unknown experimental factor could not be ruled out. Compared with equally common non-associated chains, HLA-associated TCR beta chains in a later analysis were more clonally expanded and had lower generation probabilities.

Libraries were constructed by the immunoSEQ multiplex PCR assay. The multiplex PCR relied on a mix of 60 forward primers for TCR Vbeta segments and 13 reverse primers for TCR Jbeta segments. Amplification of the CDR3 region of rearranged TCR beta genes was performed with a multiplex PCR assay on genomic DNA. The Illumina HiSeq System was used to sequence the amplified TCR beta libraries as 87-base-pair reads. Concerning the study's data processing: A later analysis counted approximately 76 million unique TCR beta chains across the 666 repertoires, and some 11 million of these chains were shared by at least two donors. To remove PCR and sequencing errors, raw reads were error-corrected and collapsed into unique sequences using a nearest-neighbor algorithm that merged closely related sequences. Alignment of CDR3 sequences to IMGT reference sequences was used to assign V, D and J gene segments. For a sequence to be retained, a match of at least six nucleotides to both a V gene segment and a J gene segment was required. Rearrangements were classified as productive when the CDR3 lacked stop codons and remained in frame with V and J, and all other rearrangements were classified as non-productive. CDR3 was defined by IMGT convention, running from the second conserved V-encoded cysteine to the conserved J-encoded phenylalanine. The earlier analysis of more than 450 of the donors excluded sequences that lacked an unambiguous match to a single V gene segment. An earlier analysis of 587 of the donors called V segments functional above 56.7% productive rearrangements and segregating when the between-donor standard deviation exceeded 5%. A statistical classification framework was developed to diagnose cytomegalovirus status using the catalog of TCR beta chain sequences. In a later analysis, TCR nucleotide sequences were compared against IMGT/GENE-DB human TR gene sequences so that V and J genes could be assigned. The TCRdist pipeline was used in a later analysis to assign CDR3 sequences and most-parsimonious VDJ recombination scenarios. A later analysis defined each TCR beta chain by its CDR3 amino acid sequence plus V-gene family, and excluded reads lacking a unique V-gene family. To address suspected cross-contamination and a sequencing artifact, a later analysis removed approximately 590 highly shared, low-generation-probability nucleotide sequences. In a later analysis, a clonal expansion index for each public chain was calculated from normalized within-repertoire ranks of inferred template counts. A later analysis computed generation probabilities with a VDJ recombination model fitted to out-of-frame rearrangements, and checked the results against IGoR. In a later analysis, TCR-TCR, TCR-HLA and TCR-CMV co-occurrence was scored with hypergeometric tests, and a repertoire-size bias correction was applied to TCR pairs. False discovery rates were estimated in a later analysis by permuting HLA or CMV assignments 20 times. In a later analysis, co-occurring TCRs were grouped with DBSCAN, and TCRdist sequence similarity was added when clustering was performed within HLA-allele-positive subsets. Repertoires with fewer than 30,000 or more than 120,000 public chains, plus five repertoires with anomalous nucleotide sharing, were excluded from co-occurrence clustering. TCRdb re-hosts the immuneACCESS table, in-frame sequences only. Its copies lack some clones; in the studies checked, an unresolved V gene accounts for under half of them, and the cause for the rest is not known. V and J calls and clone size are as listed in that table; D and trimming were resolved from the DNA. Recorded for this sample are around 71,000 clones; about 64% of them occurred a single time. The ten top clones hold 5% to 6% of the sample.

The cohort consisted of 650 to 850 healthy bone marrow donors. All cohort members were sampled while nominally healthy, although unrecorded immune exposures were likely present. The donor tested CMV seropositive, placing the donor among the 250 to 300 seropositive members of the cohort. Each donor provided a peripheral blood sample, and peripheral blood mononuclear cells were used for TCR beta sequencing. The Qiagen DNeasy Blood Extraction Kit was used to extract genomic DNA from the blood cell samples. Worth noting for this clone: Its specific antigen is unknown. Qualities for individual bases were not recorded, and no much larger clone is one base off.

CDR1 is given as SGHRS and CDR2 as YFSETQ, both from the germline V gene. The CDR3 starts with the cysteine, ends with the phenylalanine, and has 14 residues. CDR3 DNA is the only sequence kept; it has 42 bases, read in frame from the first base. Ends trimmed: V by 4 bases, J by 4 bases; bases unmatched to a gene: 4. This TCR was recovered from a man aged 25 to 40 in good health and CMV-seropositive. Sequencing was carried out using PBMCs. The chain joins TRBV5-1 to TRBJ2-2; 7 nucleotides in the junction match TRBD2. The CDR3 is CASSGTIATGELFF. The DNA sequence is TGCGCCAGCAGCGGGACTATAGCCACCGGGGAGCTGTTTTTT.